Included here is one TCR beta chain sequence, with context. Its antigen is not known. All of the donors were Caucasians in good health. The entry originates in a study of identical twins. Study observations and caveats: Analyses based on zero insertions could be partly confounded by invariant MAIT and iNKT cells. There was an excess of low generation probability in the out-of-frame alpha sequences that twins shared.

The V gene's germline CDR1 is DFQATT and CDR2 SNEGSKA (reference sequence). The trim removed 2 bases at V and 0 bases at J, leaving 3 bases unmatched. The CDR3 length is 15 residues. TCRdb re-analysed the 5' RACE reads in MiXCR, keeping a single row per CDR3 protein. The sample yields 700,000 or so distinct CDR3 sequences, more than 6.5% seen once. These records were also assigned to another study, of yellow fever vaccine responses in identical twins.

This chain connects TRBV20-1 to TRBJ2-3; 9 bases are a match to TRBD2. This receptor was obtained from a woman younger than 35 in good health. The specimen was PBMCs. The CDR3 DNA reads TGCAGTGCTAGACTTAGCGGGAGCAGCACAGATACGCAGTATTTT. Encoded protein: CSARLSGSSTDTQYF.